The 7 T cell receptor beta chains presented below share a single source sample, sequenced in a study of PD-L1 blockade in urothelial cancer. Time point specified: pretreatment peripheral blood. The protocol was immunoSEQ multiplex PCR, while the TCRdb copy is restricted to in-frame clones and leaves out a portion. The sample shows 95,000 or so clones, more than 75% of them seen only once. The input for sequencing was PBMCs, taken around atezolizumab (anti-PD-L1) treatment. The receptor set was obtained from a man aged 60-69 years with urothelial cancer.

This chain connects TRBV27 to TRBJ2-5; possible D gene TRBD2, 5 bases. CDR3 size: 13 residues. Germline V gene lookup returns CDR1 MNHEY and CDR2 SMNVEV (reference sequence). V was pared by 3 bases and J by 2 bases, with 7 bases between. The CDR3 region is CASSFVAQETQYF. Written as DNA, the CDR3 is TGTGCCAGCAGTTTCGTAGCGCAAGAGACCCAGTACTTC.

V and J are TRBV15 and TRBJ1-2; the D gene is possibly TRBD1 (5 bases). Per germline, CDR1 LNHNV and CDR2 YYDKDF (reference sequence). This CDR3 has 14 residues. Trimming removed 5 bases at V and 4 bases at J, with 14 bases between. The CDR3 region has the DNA TGTGCCACCAGCCCGAGCGGGGCCGGCTATGGCTACACCTTC. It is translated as CATSPSGAGYGYTF.

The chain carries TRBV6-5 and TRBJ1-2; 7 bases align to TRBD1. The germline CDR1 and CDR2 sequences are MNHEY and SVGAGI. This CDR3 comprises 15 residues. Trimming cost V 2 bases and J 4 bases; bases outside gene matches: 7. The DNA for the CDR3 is TGTGCCAGCAGTTACGTAGGGGGCGCCAGCTATGGCTACACCTTC. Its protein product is CASSYVGGASYGYTF.

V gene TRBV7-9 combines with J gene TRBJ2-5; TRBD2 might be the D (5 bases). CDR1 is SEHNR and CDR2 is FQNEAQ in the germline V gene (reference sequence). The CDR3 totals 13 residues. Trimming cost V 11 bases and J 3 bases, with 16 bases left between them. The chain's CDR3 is CASGRRVEETQYF. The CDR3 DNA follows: TGTGCCTCCGGGCGGCGGGTGGAAGAGACCCAGTACTTC.

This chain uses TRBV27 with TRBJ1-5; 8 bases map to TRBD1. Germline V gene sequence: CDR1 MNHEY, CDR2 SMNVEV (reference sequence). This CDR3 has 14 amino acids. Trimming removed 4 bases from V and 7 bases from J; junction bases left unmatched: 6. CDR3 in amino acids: CASSSGQGGQPQHF. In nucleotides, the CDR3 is TGTGCCAGCAGTTCCGGACAGGGAGGGCAGCCCCAGCATTTT.

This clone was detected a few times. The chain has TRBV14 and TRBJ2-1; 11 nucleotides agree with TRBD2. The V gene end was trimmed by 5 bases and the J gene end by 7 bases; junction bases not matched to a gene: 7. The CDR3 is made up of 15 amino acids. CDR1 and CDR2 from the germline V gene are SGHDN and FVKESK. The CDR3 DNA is TGTGCCAGCAGCAGTAGCGGGGGGGCCCATAATGAGCAGTTCTTC. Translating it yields CASSSSGGAHNEQFF.

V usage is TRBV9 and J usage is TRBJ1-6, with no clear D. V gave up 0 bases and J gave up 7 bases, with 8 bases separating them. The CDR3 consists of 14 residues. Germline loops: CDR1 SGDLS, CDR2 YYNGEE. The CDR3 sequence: CASSVGQINSPLHF. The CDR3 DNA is TGTGCCAGCAGCGTAGGTCAGATCAATTCACCCCTCCACTTT.